This T cell receptor beta chain appears in the sequencing data of a study of immune evolution from preneoplasia to lung adenocarcinoma. The overall study: HLA loss of heterozygosity: less than 9% AIS, over 12% MIA, 30% to 35% ADC, none AAH.

Clones were read by immunoSEQ multiplex PCR, and TCRdb kept only the in-frame ones, dropping some. The table records under 4,000 clones, around 78% of them present only once. A note on this clone: Its antigen is unidentified.

Findings of the study overall: Highest clonality occurred in KRAS-mutant, not EGFR-mutant or double wild-type, nodules. From normal lung to invasive adenocarcinoma, top clone frequencies appeared to decrease.

The CDR3 covers 13 residues. Trimming removed 8 bases at V and 2 bases at J, with 11 bases between. Germline V CDR1 and CDR2: MGHDK, SYGVNS. The sequenced sample consisted of FFPE minimally invasive lung adenocarcinoma tissue. The sequence came from a person aged 60-80 years with lung adenocarcinoma. The V and J genes are TRBV25-1 and TRBJ2-3; maybe TRBD2 (5 bases). The CDR3 DNA reads TGTGCCAGCGGAGGCTTCACCACAGATACGCAGTATTTT. It specifies CASGGFTTDTQYF.